The T cell receptor (beta chain) under discussion was sequenced for a study of cytomegalovirus exposure and HLA in healthy donors. Findings and caveats of the study: The authors listed approximately 150 TCR beta chains as cytomegalovirus-associated. A previous analysis found most TCR beta V segments productive roughly 87% or roughly 30% of the time.

With 60 Vbeta and 13 Jbeta primers, the PCR was carried out. TCRdb's table, derived via immunoSEQ multiplex PCR, lists solely in-frame clones and lacks some. The table records about 160,000 clones, around four fifths of them present only once. The germline V and J ends were trimmed by 6 bases and 3 bases, with 15 bases remaining between them. CDR3 size: 15 residues. Germline assignment: CDR1 MNHNY and CDR2 SVGAGI (reference sequence). Details on this clone: The antigen is unknown.

The clonotype originates from a woman aged 25 to 39 in good health and CMV-seronegative. The sample comprised PBMCs. The rearrangement uses TRBV6-6 and TRBJ1-5; D perhaps matches TRBD1 (6 bases). CDR3: CASSRPEGHNQPQHF. The CDR3, as DNA: TGTGCCAGCAGCCGTCCCGAGGGACACAATCAGCCCCAGCATTTT.